The next 32 T cell receptor beta chains were all read from a single sample in a study of T cell repertoires in cytomegalovirus infection. No antigen has been assigned to these receptors. TCRdb ran MiXCR on the reads and lists one entry per CDR3 protein. The sample lists under 850,000 distinct CDR3 sequences, about 30% seen once, with 18% in the top ten. The sample in question was cultured PBMCs, obtained from culture after CMV antigen stimulation. Receptors were obtained from a human donor in good health (CMV status not recorded). Some clones in this sample may be carry-over from other donors' samples.

There are a few counts of this clonotype. The V gene is TRBV28, the J gene TRBJ1-1; 7 nucleotides match TRBD1. This CDR3 is built from 14 residues. Germline V lookup: CDR1 MDHEN, CDR2 SYDVKM. Trimming took 2 bases from V and 4 from J; bases not matched to a gene: 4. The CDR3 is CASSLKYRGTEAFF. CDR3 bases: TGTGCCAGCAGTTTAAAATACAGGGGCACTGAAGCTTTCTTT.

The chain has TRBV7-2 and TRBJ1-2, with unresolved D. V was shortened by 1 base and J by 8 bases, with 8 bases between the two germline ends. Germline V CDR1 and CDR2: SGHTA, FQGNSA. There are 12 residues in the CDR3. This chain's CDR3 is CASSLDIRGYTF. The CDR3 nucleotides are TGTGCCAGCAGCTTAGATATAAGAGGCTACACCTTC.

The chain links TRBV7-2 to TRBJ2-5; TRBD1 matches at 8 bases. Germline V lookup: CDR1 SGHTA, CDR2 FQGNSA. The CDR3 has 15 amino acids. V was clipped by 5 bases and J by 3 bases; unmatched bases: 8. In DNA, the CDR3 is TGTGCCAGCAGCCGGGACAGGTTGAGGAAAGAGACCCAGTACTTC. This codes for CASSRDRLRKETQYF.

The V and J genes are TRBV29-1 and TRBJ2-3, with a weak D call TRBD1 (5 bases). Trimming cost V 8 bases and J 1 base, with 16 bases left between them. This CDR3 has 14 residues. The germline CDR1 and CDR2 sequences are SQVTM and ANQGSEA. The CDR3 protein is CSQTTGPRTDTQYF. The CDR3 DNA sequence: TGCAGCCAAACCACAGGTCCCCGCACAGATACGCAGTATTTT.

CDR3 amino acids: CASGPTHSGRPYNEQFF. Here the CDR3 DNA reads TGTGCTAGTGGTCCAACCCATAGCGGGAGGCCTTACAATGAGCAGTTCTTC. The chain is built from TRBV12-5 and TRBJ2-1; TRBD2 agrees at 10 bases. The J segment lost 4 bases and the V segment lost 5 bases, leaving 11 bases of the junction unmatched. Germline V gives CDR1 LGHNT, CDR2 FRNRAP. This CDR3 has 17 residues.

This clonotype turned up a few times. The chain uses TRBV18 and TRBJ1-4; 7 bases line up with TRBD1. CDR3 size: 18 residues. V shed 3 bases and J 0 bases; nucleotides not matched to a gene: 10. Germline loops: CDR1 KGHSH, CDR2 LQKENI. CDR3 nucleotide sequence: TGTGCCAGCTCACCGACAGGGATGCACGGGGCAACTAATGAAAAACTGTTTTTT. Protein: CASSPTGMHGATNEKLFF.

There are a few counts of this clonotype. The rearrangement uses TRBV12-3 or TRBV12-4 and TRBJ2-1, with unresolved D. Between the trimmed V and J ends, which lost 3 bases and 10 bases, there was a span of 7 bases. The length of the CDR3 is 11 residues. The CDR3 region is CASSFVREQFF. The CDR3 DNA sequence: TGTGCCAGCAGTTTCGTACGGGAGCAGTTCTTC.

This chain uses TRBV2 with TRBJ1-1, with a weak D call TRBD1 (6 bases). CDR3 length equals 17 residues. The ends were cut back, 6 bases at V and 1 base at J, with 21 bases in the middle. Germline lookup yields CDR1 SNHLY and CDR2 FYNNEI. Written as DNA, the CDR3 is TGTGCCAGCAGCTTCCTGACAGGATCGGGTGGGAACACTGAAGCTTTCTTT. It translates to CASSFLTGSGGNTEAFF.

The sample holds one count of this clonotype. V gene TRBV13 combines with J gene TRBJ2-7, with TRBD2 matching over 8 bases. With 3 bases clipped from V and 3 bases from J, the junction kept 7 bases outside the gene matches. Germline V gene sequence: CDR1 PRHDT, CDR2 FYEKMQ (reference sequence). This CDR3 has 15 amino acids. The chain's CDR3 is CASSFSGTRNYEQYF. The DNA of the CDR3 is TGTGCCAGCAGCTTCTCCGGGACTAGAAACTACGAGCAGTACTTC.

The chain joins TRBV7-2 to TRBJ2-3, with 8 bases lining up with TRBD2. Germline CDR1 reads SGHTA; CDR2 reads FQGNSA. V lost 3 bases to trimming and J lost 2 bases; unmatched junction nucleotides: 4. The CDR3 extends over 15 amino acids. The CDR3 is CASSFGGAVTDTQYF. Written as DNA, the CDR3 is TGTGCCAGCAGCTTCGGGGGGGCGGTCACAGATACGCAGTATTTT. Full variable domain (remainder filled in from reference TRBV7-2 and TRBJ2-3): GAGVSQSPSNKVTEKGKDVELRCDPISGHTALYWYRQSLGQGLEFLIYFQGNSAPDKSGLPSDRFSAERTGGSVSTLTIQRTQQEDSAVYLCASSFGGAVTDTQYFGPGTRLTVL.

This clonotype was seen more than once but under ten times. The chain combines TRBV2 with TRBJ2-7; possibly TRBD2 for D (6 bases). This CDR3 is built from 15 residues. The germline gives CDR1 SNHLY, CDR2 FYNNEI. The V and J ends lost 7 bases and 0 bases respectively, with 16 bases between them. CDR3 DNA sequence: TGTGCCAGCATCGCTCGGGGACTCAGCTCCTACGAGCAGTACTTC. It encodes CASIARGLSSYEQYF.

This clonotype was counted only a few times. This rearrangement joins TRBV28 to TRBJ1-5; D may be TRBD1 (6 bases). This CDR3 comprises 14 residues. The germline V and J ends were trimmed by 6 bases and 1 base, with 10 bases remaining between them. CDR1 is MDHEN, CDR2 SYDVKM, per germline. The CDR3, as DNA: TGTGCCAGCAGCACAGGGAGGAGCAATCAGCCCCAGCATTTT. It codes for CASSTGRSNQPQHF.

This clonotype was seen a single time. This chain joins TRBV3-1 and TRBJ1-6; TRBD1 matches at 9 bases. This CDR3 is built from 16 residues. Germline V gene data show CDR1 as LGHDT and CDR2 as YNNKEL (reference sequence). With V trimmed by 4 bases and J by 9 bases, 10 bases remained unmatched. CDR3 region: CASSPPHRGPSSPLHF. The CDR3 DNA sequence: TGTGCCAGCAGCCCCCCCCACAGGGGGCCCTCTTCACCCCTCCACTTT. Based on the CDR3 plus reference TRBV3-1 and TRBJ1-6, the full variable domain is DTAVSQTPKYLVTQMGNDKSIKCEQNLGHDTMYWYKQDSKKFLKIMFSYNNKELIINETVPNRFSPKSPDKAHLNLHINSLELGDSAVYFCASSPPHRGPSSPLHFGNGTRLTVT.

The table lists this clonotype with a few counts. The chain is built from TRBV7-6 and TRBJ1-2; unclear D gene. Germline lookup yields CDR1 SGHVS and CDR2 FNYEAQ. Trimming removed 2 bases from V and 8 bases from J, with 6 bases in between. This CDR3 comprises 11 residues. The CDR3, as DNA: TGTGCCAGCAGCTTAACTGGAGGCTACACCTTC. Protein product: CASSLTGGYTF.

The rearrangement links TRBV6-6 to TRBJ2-7, with D possibly being TRBD1 or TRBD2 (5 bases each). The germline V gene has CDR1 MNHNY and CDR2 SVGAGI (reference sequence). V was trimmed by 5 bases and J by 3 bases, leaving 14 bases between them. The CDR3 consists of 14 residues. The CDR3, as DNA: TGTGCCAGCAGTGAGGGGCCTACCCTCTACGAGCAGTACTTC. The encoded protein is CASSEGPTLYEQYF.

The chain recombines TRBV20-1 with TRBJ2-1; D not resolved. Germline-derived CDR1 and CDR2 are DFQATT and SNEGSKA (reference sequence). The CDR3 contains 10 residues. Trimming took 5 bases from V and 7 from J, leaving 6 bases between them. In DNA, the CDR3 is TGCAGTGCTGTGATGAATGAGCAGTTCTTC. Protein product: CSAVMNEQFF.

This clonotype has more than one count but fewer than ten. The chain combines TRBV7-2 with TRBJ1-1, with TRBD1 identical over 8 bases. Germline CDR1 and CDR2: SGHTA and FQGNSA. The V gene end was trimmed by 5 bases and the J gene end by 11 bases; junction bases not matched to a gene: 10. The CDR3 has 13 residues. The CDR3 sequence: CASSAETGGLAFF. As DNA, the CDR3 is TGTGCCAGCAGCGCCGAAACAGGGGGTTTGGCTTTCTTT.

The chain recombines TRBV2 with TRBJ2-7; a possible D gene is TRBD2 (5 bases). This CDR3 region has 11 residues. Germline-derived CDR1 and CDR2 are SNHLY and FYNNEI. The V gene lost 8 bases and the J gene lost 7 bases, with 12 bases spanning the gap. CDR3 nucleotides: TGTGCCAGCCACGCGGGCCTGGAGCAGTACTTC. It specifies CASHAGLEQYF. The full variable domain, rest sourced from reference TRBV2 and TRBJ2-7, is EPEVTQTPSHQVTQMGQEVILRCVPISNHLYFYWYRQILGQKVEFLVSFYNNEISEKSEIFDDQFSVERPDGSNFTLKIRSTKLEDSAMYFCASHAGLEQYFGPGTRLTVT.

The gene calls are TRBV7-2 and TRBJ2-3; D not certain. Deletions cut 3 bases from V and 1 base from J, with 11 bases between. Germline CDR1 SGHTA, CDR2 FQGNSA. This CDR3 is built from 15 residues. DNA for the CDR3: TGTGCCAGCAGCTTCCCTCTCAGCGGCACAGATACGCAGTATTTT. It codes for CASSFPLSGTDTQYF.

In this sample, this clonotype turned up a few times. Here the CDR3 DNA reads TGTGCCAGCAGTCCAAGCGGGACACAAGAGACCCAGTACTTC. It codes for CASSPSGTQETQYF. The V call is TRBV12-3 or TRBV12-4, the J call TRBJ2-5; D perhaps matches TRBD2 (7 bases). The CDR3 covers 14 residues. Trimming removed 5 bases at V and 2 bases at J, with 12 bases between.

For the CDR3, the DNA is TGTGCCAGCAGTTTATCAGTCTCGACAGGGCGCGGCATGGGCTACACCTTC. Its translation is CASSLSVSTGRGMGYTF. V gene TRBV27 combines with J gene TRBJ1-2; TRBD1 agrees at 7 bases. With 0 bases clipped from V and 8 bases from J, the junction kept 15 bases outside the gene matches. CDR1 is MNHEY and CDR2 is SMNVEV in the germline V gene (reference sequence). The CDR3 is made up of 17 amino acids.

This clonotype has more than one count but fewer than ten. The CDR3 reads CAISQTGPGNTIYF. The DNA of the CDR3 is TGTGCCATCAGCCAGACAGGACCTGGAAACACCATATATTTT. V gene TRBV10-3 combines with J gene TRBJ1-3, with D tentatively TRBD1 (6 bases). Looked up from germline, CDR1 is ENHRY and CDR2 is SYGVKD. Trimming left V 6 bases short and J 2 bases short, with 11 bases between. The CDR3 totals 14 residues.

The chain is built from TRBV6-2 or TRBV6-3 and TRBJ2-3; 8 bases match TRBD2. Germline V gives CDR1 MNHEY, CDR2 SVGEGT. The CDR3 contains 16 residues. With 5 bases clipped from V and 3 bases from J, the junction kept 10 bases outside the gene matches. CDR3 nucleotide sequence: TGTGCCAGCAGTCGAGTAGCGGGAAGGGCTACAGATACGCAGTATTTT. Translation: CASSRVAGRATDTQYF.

V and J are TRBV28 and TRBJ2-5, with D uncertain. With 3 bases removed from V and 3 bases from J, the gap between germline ends came to 8 bases. Germline lookup yields CDR1 MDHEN and CDR2 SYDVKM. The CDR3 is 13 amino acids. Here the CDR3 reads CASSFTAKETQYF. CDR3 nucleotide sequence: TGTGCCAGCAGTTTCACAGCGAAAGAGACCCAGTACTTC.

This clonotype was seen a few times. The gene calls are TRBV7-8 and TRBJ2-5, with TRBD1 matching 10 bases. The CDR3 extends over 19 amino acids. Germline-derived CDR1 and CDR2 are SGHVS and FQNEAQ. Trimming at V came to 3 bases and at J to 3 bases, leaving 16 bases not matched to a gene. DNA of the CDR3: TGTGCCAGCAGCTTCCGGGACAGGGGACGATTGGGCGGTAAAGAGACCCAGTACTTC. Protein: CASSFRDRGRLGGKETQYF.

This clonotype was found a few times. The chain carries TRBV25-1 and TRBJ2-1; TRBD2 matches at 8 bases. The CDR3 contains 15 residues. Germline assignment: CDR1 MGHDK and CDR2 SYGVNS. V lost 5 bases and J lost 5; bases outside the gene matches: 8. The CDR3 nucleotides read TGTGCCAGCAGTCCTACGGGACTAGGGGACAATGAGCAGTTCTTC. Its translation: CASSPTGLGDNEQFF.

V usage is TRBV6-8 and J usage is TRBJ1-3; D not resolved. Germline V gene lookup returns CDR1 MNHGY and CDR2 SAAAGT. The CDR3 sequence is 11 residues long. Trimming pared 8 bases from V and 4 bases from J, leaving 6 bases between. The CDR3 reads CASAKGNTIYF. The CDR3 DNA follows: TGTGCCAGCGCGAAGGGAAACACCATATATTTT.

This clonotype showed up just a few times. The chain couples TRBV6-5 to TRBJ1-1; no clear D gene. The germline V gene encodes CDR1 MNHEY and CDR2 SVGAGI. The CDR3 is made up of 13 amino acids. The V end lost 2 bases, the J end lost 2 bases, and 6 bases lay between the germline ends. CDR3 in amino acids: CASSYRRNTEAFF. CDR3 bases: TGTGCCAGCAGTTACCGCAGAAACACTGAAGCTTTCTTT.

The chain combines TRBV19 with TRBJ1-5; no definite D call. This CDR3 spans 16 amino acids. Trimming shortened V by 0 bases and J by 5 bases, and 14 bases separated the two germline ends. Germline CDR1 is LNHDA and CDR2 is SQIVND (reference sequence). CDR3: CASSIDRGSGDQPQHF. CDR3 coding DNA: TGTGCCAGTAGTATAGATCGTGGGTCCGGGGATCAGCCCCAGCATTTT.

This chain joins TRBV6-6 and TRBJ2-3; TRBD1 agrees at 9 bases. Losses at the gene ends were 6 bases for V and 3 bases for J; bases not matched to a gene: 19. Germline V CDR1 and CDR2: MNHNY, SVGAGI (reference sequence). CDR3 length equals 19 residues. CDR3 nucleotides: TGTGCCAGCAGCCTTACAGGGACAGGGTTCGAACTTGCGACAGATACGCAGTATTTT. As protein: CASSLTGTGFELATDTQYF.

Only a few counts were recorded for this clonotype. The chain couples TRBV7-2 to TRBJ1-2, with D maybe TRBD1 (6 bases). The CDR3 consists of 14 residues. CDR1 and CDR2 from the germline V gene are SGHTA and FQGNSA. V was cut by 1 base and J by 7 bases, with 13 bases left in between. CDR3 sequence reads: CASSLEGGFGGYTF. In DNA form, the CDR3 reads TGTGCCAGCAGCTTAGAGGGGGGCTTCGGTGGCTACACCTTC.

This clonotype was counted between two and nine times. The genes are TRBV7-2 and TRBJ2-1, with D possibly being TRBD1 or TRBD2 (5 bases each). Germline V gene data show CDR1 as SGHTA and CDR2 as FQGNSA. This CDR3 is 16 amino acids long. The ends were cut back, 5 bases at V and 8 bases at J, with 22 bases in the middle. Written as DNA, the CDR3 is TGTGCCAGCAGCCGCCGGGTGACGGGGCGGATCGATGAGCAGTTCTTC. This gives the protein CASSRRVTGRIDEQFF.